These 27 T cell receptor beta chains came from one sample sequenced in a study of blood T cell repertoires in COVID-19. Data came from immunoSEQ multiplex PCR; TCRdb stores just in-frame clones and leaves some out. The top ten hold more than 4% of the sample, which has about 210,000 clones, 75% to 90% seen once. The specimen sequenced was PBMCs or T cells enriched from blood (not recorded which). Every receptor here comes from a woman between 25 and 40 years old who had been exposed to COVID-19.

This clone was seen just once. The chain combines TRBV3-1 (or the pseudogene TRBV3-2) with TRBJ2-3, with D possibly being TRBD2 (7 bases). CDR3 length: 16 residues. Germline V gene sequence: CDR1 LGHDT, CDR2 YNNKEL (reference sequence). V was pared by 4 bases and J by 2 bases, with 16 bases between. The CDR3 spells CASSPRGGDHTDTQYF. The CDR3 DNA follows: TGTGCCAGCAGCCCCAGGGGAGGGGACCACACAGATACGCAGTATTTT.

This clone has only a few counts. The CDR3 nucleotides read TGTGCCAGCAGGACAGGGGGCGGATGGACCGGGGAGCTGTTTTTT. Protein product: CASRTGGGWTGELFF. The gene calls are TRBV2 and TRBJ2-2, with 10 nucleotides matching TRBD1. Germline V gives CDR1 SNHLY, CDR2 FYNNEI. The CDR3 loop spans 15 amino acids. V lost 6 bases, J lost 5 bases, and 6 bases stayed unmatched.

This clone has just one count. The chain combines TRBV20-1 with TRBJ2-7; D is possibly TRBD2 (6 bases). Germline values: CDR1 DFQATT, CDR2 SNEGSKA (reference sequence). V lost 3 bases and J 6 bases, leaving 9 bases between the germline ends. The CDR3 has 11 residues. CDR3 DNA sequence: TGCAGTGCTAGCGGGGGACCCGAGCAGTACTTC. Residues: CSASGGPEQYF.

The chain employs TRBV29-1 and TRBJ1-2, with unresolved D. V lost 4 bases and J lost 7, with 10 bases in between. The CDR3 loop spans 11 amino acids. Germline CDR1 and CDR2: SQVTM and ANQGSEA. The CDR3 nucleotides read TGCAGCGTTGGTCGGGGTCCTGGCTACACCTTC. Translated: CSVGRGPGYTF.

The rearrangement joins TRBV30 to TRBJ1-2; D might be TRBD1 (5 bases). Trimming took off 0 bases at V and 7 bases at J, with 9 bases between the two ends. Germline assignment: CDR1 GTSNPN and CDR2 SVGIG (reference sequence). The length of the CDR3 is 12 residues. CDR3 sequence (DNA): TGTGCCTGGAGTGTGTCAGGGTTTGGCTACACCTTC. Translating it yields CAWSVSGFGYTF.

The genes are TRBV11-2 and TRBJ1-4; 7 bases agree with TRBD1. V shed 1 base, J shed 4 bases, and the junction held 6 bases outside the gene matches. The CDR3 contains 16 residues. Germline V gives CDR1 SGHAT, CDR2 FQNNGV. The CDR3 DNA sequence: TGTGCCAGCAGCTTAGTGGTTCGACAGGGTAATGAAAAACTGTTTTTT. It translates to CASSLVVRQGNEKLFF.

The gene calls are TRBV30 and TRBJ1-3, with D tentatively TRBD1 (5 bases). The CDR3 sequence is 14 residues long. Germline V CDR1 and CDR2: GTSNPN, SVGIG (reference sequence). V lost 5 bases to trimming and J lost 2 bases, with 13 bases between them. This chain's CDR3 is CAWGAGGAGNTIYF. In nucleotides, the CDR3 is TGTGCCTGGGGGGCGGGGGGAGCTGGAAACACCATATATTTT.

The V and J genes are TRBV24-1 and TRBJ2-7; the match to TRBD1 covers 9 bases. The germline V gene encodes CDR1 KGHDR and CDR2 SFDVKD. CDR3 size: 16 residues. J gave up 3 bases and V 0 bases, and 5 bases lay outside the gene matches. This chain's CDR3 is CATSDLVAGQGYEQYF. The DNA for the CDR3 is TGTGCCACCAGTGATTTGGTTGCGGGACAGGGCTACGAGCAGTACTTC.

The V gene is TRBV5-6, the J gene TRBJ1-2; D gene ambiguous. CDR3 size: 12 residues. V was clipped by 2 bases and J by 13 bases, with 15 bases between them. The V gene's germline CDR1 is SGHDT and CDR2 YYEEEE. CDR3: CASSLMESGFTF. The DNA for the CDR3 is TGTGCCAGCAGCTTAATGGAGAGCGGTTTCACCTTC.

The chain joins TRBV25-1 to TRBJ1-1; D is possibly TRBD1 (5 bases). Between the trimmed V and J ends, which lost 8 bases and 3 bases, there was a span of 22 bases. The CDR3 covers 16 residues. Germline V gene lookup returns CDR1 MGHDK and CDR2 SYGVNS. The CDR3 nucleotides are TGTGCCAGCCGACCCCGTGGGGGGGATTGGGACACTGAAGCTTTCTTT. Protein: CASRPRGGDWDTEAFF.

The CDR3 region is CASSQGRSRNTIYF. The DNA for the CDR3 is TGTGCCAGCAGCCAGGGAAGGAGCCGTAACACCATATATTTT. The chain links TRBV11-2 to TRBJ1-3; maybe TRBD1 (5 bases). Germline values: CDR1 SGHAT, CDR2 FQNNGV. V dropped 5 bases and J dropped 7 bases, with 15 bases sitting between them. CDR3 length: 14 amino acids.

In regard to this clone: Distinct nucleotide sequences in the sample also encode this CDR3. V is TRBV5-4 and J is TRBJ2-7; no clear D. V was clipped by 4 bases and J by 0 bases, with 8 bases between them. CDR3 size: 13 residues. The germline gives CDR1 SGHNT, CDR2 YYREEE (reference sequence). The CDR3 is CASSPRSSYEQYF. CDR3 nucleotide sequence: TGTGCCAGCAGCCCTAGAAGCTCCTACGAGCAGTACTTC.

This sequence joins TRBV6-5 and TRBJ1-2, with 11 bases fitting TRBD1. This CDR3 is 15 amino acids long. With 6 bases clipped from V and 2 bases from J, the junction kept 5 bases outside the gene matches. CDR1 MNHEY and CDR2 SVGAGI come from the germline V gene. The CDR3 nucleotides read TGTGCCAGCAGACGCGGACAGGGGGCGAACTATGGCTACACCTTC. Translation gives CASRRGQGANYGYTF.

This clone was observed a few times. This chain connects TRBV3-1 (or the pseudogene TRBV3-2) to TRBJ1-2, with 8 bases identical to TRBD1. The CDR3 contains 16 residues. Germline values: CDR1 LGHDT, CDR2 YNNKEL (reference sequence). The V and J ends lost 1 base and 4 bases, in that order; junction bases with no gene match: 8. CDR3 sequence: CASSQGGQGFSYGYTF. The CDR3 DNA reads as TGTGCCAGCAGCCAAGGCGGACAGGGATTTAGCTATGGCTACACCTTC.

The chain uses TRBV19 and TRBJ1-1; 7 bases line up with TRBD1. The CDR3 covers 15 residues. Trimming cost V 8 bases and J 1 base; bases outside gene matches: 10. Germline values: CDR1 LNHDA, CDR2 SQIVND (reference sequence). The chain's CDR3 is CASRQPRTGNTEAFF. In DNA, the CDR3 is TGTGCCAGTCGCCAACCCCGGACAGGGAACACTGAAGCTTTCTTT. The variable domain in full, completed from reference TRBV19 and TRBJ1-1, reads DGGITQSPKYLFRKEGQNVTLSCEQNLNHDAMYWYRQDPGQGLRLIYYSQIVNDFQKGDIAEGYSVSREKKESFPLTVTSAQKNPTAFYLCASRQPRTGNTEAFFGQGTRLTVV.

This chain uses TRBV11-3 with TRBJ1-5; D is unresolved. V was clipped by 1 base and J by 3 bases, with 4 bases between them. CDR1 SGHNT and CDR2 YENEEA come from the germline V gene. The CDR3 sequence is 13 residues long. The CDR3 DNA is TGTGCCAGCAGCTTAGGGCCCAATCAGCCCCAGCATTTT. This encodes CASSLGPNQPQHF.

This sequence joins TRBV30 and TRBJ1-1; 10 bases map to TRBD1. Per germline, CDR1 GTSNPN and CDR2 SVGIG (reference sequence). This CDR3 contains 13 residues. V lost 0 bases to trimming and J lost 7 bases; unmatched junction nucleotides: 2. The CDR3 nucleotides are TGTGCCTGGAGTGTAGGGACAGGGGTTGAAGCTTTCTTT. Encoded protein: CAWSVGTGVEAFF.

This sequence joins TRBV10-3 and TRBJ1-2; D is unclear. The CDR3 totals 13 residues. V was clipped by 3 bases and J by 8 bases, with 13 bases between them. Germline-derived CDR1 and CDR2 are ENHRY and SYGVKD. The CDR3 loop reads CAISEGREGGYTF. In DNA, the CDR3 is TGTGCCATCAGTGAAGGGAGGGAAGGAGGCTACACCTTC.

The chain recombines TRBV27 with TRBJ1-2, with 9 bases aligning to TRBD1. This CDR3 comprises 16 residues. Germline values: CDR1 MNHEY, CDR2 SMNVEV (reference sequence). J was trimmed by 7 bases and V by 3 bases; bases with no gene match: 12. In nucleotides, the CDR3 is TGTGCCAGCAGTTTGCTTTTGGACAGGGGAAAGGGTGGCTACACCTTC. Translation gives CASSLLLDRGKGGYTF.

V gene TRBV10-3 combines with J gene TRBJ1-2, with TRBD1 identical over 12 bases. After removal of 10 bases from V and 8 bases from J, the junction contained 14 bases not matched to a gene. Germline lookup yields CDR1 ENHRY and CDR2 SYGVKD. The CDR3 loop spans 15 amino acids. The CDR3: CATAGTGGRDGGYTF. CDR3 coding DNA: TGTGCCACGGCCGGGACAGGGGGCCGGGACGGAGGCTACACCTTC.

The rearrangement uses TRBV6-5 and TRBJ2-1, with D perhaps matching TRBD2 (5 bases). Germline loops: CDR1 MNHEY, CDR2 SVGAGI. Trimming removed 6 bases at V and 2 bases at J, with 8 bases between. The CDR3 is made up of 13 amino acids. The CDR3 bases are TGTGCCAGCAGCTTCGGGGCCTACAATGAGCAGTTCTTC. Amino acids: CASSFGAYNEQFF.

The chain joins TRBV10-3 to TRBJ1-6, with TRBD1 identical over 8 bases. The CDR3 consists of 13 residues. CDR1 and CDR2 from the germline V gene are ENHRY and SYGVKD. Losses at the gene ends were 4 bases for V and 8 bases for J; bases not matched to a gene: 1. The CDR3 nucleotides read TGTGCCATCAGTGCACAGGGGGATTCACCCCTCCACTTT. Translated: CAISAQGDSPLHF.

The chain couples TRBV11-3 to TRBJ2-7, with D tentatively TRBD2 (6 bases). The ends were cut back, 1 base at V and 2 bases at J, with 21 bases in the middle. Germline CDR1 reads SGHNT; CDR2 reads YENEEA. This CDR3 comprises 18 residues. The CDR3 spells CASSLVFRGIEFAYEQYF. In DNA form, the CDR3 reads TGTGCCAGCAGCTTAGTTTTTCGGGGGATTGAGTTTGCCTACGAGCAGTACTTC.

This chain joins TRBV6-5 and TRBJ2-1; 9 bases align to TRBD1. CDR3 length equals 15 residues. Germline CDR1 is MNHEY and CDR2 is SVGAGI. V was pared by 9 bases and J by 0 bases, with 6 bases of the junction left unmatched. The CDR3 coding sequence is TGTGCCAGTATACAGGGGGCAAGCTCCTACAATGAGCAGTTCTTC. The encoded protein is CASIQGASSYNEQFF.

The chain combines TRBV7-5 with TRBJ1-6. TRBV7-5 is shown as a pseudogene. This CDR3 spans 17 amino acids. CDR3: CARSCVRDFEYNSPLHF. The CDR3 bases are TGTGCCAGAAGCTGCGTACGGGACTTCGAATATAATTCACCCCTCCACTTT.

This clone was detected many times. The chain couples TRBV2 to TRBJ2-7, with D possibly being TRBD2 (6 bases). Germline V gene lookup returns CDR1 SNHLY and CDR2 FYNNEI. Trimming shortened V by 4 bases and J by 2 bases, and 15 bases separated the two germline ends. The CDR3 sequence is 15 residues long. The CDR3 region is CASSVFSAGTYEQYF. Written as DNA, the CDR3 is TGTGCCAGCAGTGTCTTCTCTGCGGGGACCTACGAGCAGTACTTC.

A single count supports this clone. V and J are TRBV5-1 and TRBJ2-7; 11 bases align to TRBD1. CDR1 is SGHRS, CDR2 YFSETQ, per germline. This CDR3 has 14 residues. V lost 2 bases, J lost 6 bases, and 4 bases stayed unmatched. The CDR3: CASSLRTGGGEQYF. Written as DNA, the CDR3 is TGCGCCAGCAGCTTAAGGACAGGGGGCGGCGAGCAGTACTTC.